The source of this T cell receptor beta chain is a study of shared T cell receptors in the human thymus. Clones were sequenced by immunoSEQ multiplex PCR, and TCRdb holds only the in-frame ones, with some missing. The sample has over 350,000 clones; more than 85% are singletons. The CDR3 runs to 15 residues. With 8 bases removed from V and 0 bases from J, the gap between germline ends came to 14 bases. The germline V gene has CDR1 MNHEY and CDR2 SVGAGI. What was sequenced was thymocytes. The sequence was collected from a human donor. The rearrangement links TRBV6-5 to TRBJ2-1; D uncertain. CDR3 in amino acids: CASFPGSSSYNEQFF. CDR3 sequence (DNA): TGTGCCAGCTTCCCCGGGTCCAGCTCCTACAATGAGCAGTTCTTC.